This TCR beta chain was obtained from a study of blood T cell repertoires in COVID-19. Study-wide background: Samples came from the United States, Italy and Spain, spanning acute and convalescent COVID-19. Sample material is recorded as cDNA or gDNA derived from T cells, B-cell-depleted T cells, or PBMCs.

Trimming cost V 3 bases and J 6 bases; bases outside gene matches: 4. The CDR3 runs 13 residues. The germline V gene has CDR1 SQVTM and CDR2 ANQGSEA. The authors' processing: Reference gene primer amplification yielded estimated nucleated cell counts. Sequenced by immunoSEQ multiplex PCR; TCRdb stores in-frame clones only, minus some. The V and J calls and clone size come from that table; D and trimming were worked out from the DNA. Seen here are approximately 80,000 clones, under 90% observed once, and the top ten hold roughly 40%. The TCR comes from a man older than 75 with acute or convalescent COVID-19. The rearrangement joins TRBV29-1 to TRBJ2-2; 7 bases line up with TRBD1. The sequencing sample was made of peripheral blood. The CDR3 DNA reads as TGCAGCGTTGAGGACAGGTTCTCCGGGGAGCTGTTTTTT. Translation: CSVEDRFSGELFF.